Shown below are 24 T cell receptor beta chains from a single sample sequenced in a study of T cells after yellow fever vaccination. TCRdb re-analysed the 5' RACE reads in MiXCR, keeping a single row per CDR3 protein. The repertoire consists of about 260,000 distinct CDR3 sequences, with roughly 13% occurring once and the leading ten covering about 0.51%. The source material was CD4+ T cells sorted from PBMCs, sampled 45 days after the yellow fever booster vaccination. The receptors shown here come from a man between 25 and 39 years old who received the YFV17D yellow fever vaccine.

This clonotype was detected many times. The V and J genes are TRBV20-1 and TRBJ1-2, with D perhaps TRBD1 (6 bases). CDR1 is DFQATT, CDR2 SNEGSKA, per germline (reference sequence). The CDR3 runs to 12 residues. V lost 6 bases, J lost 8 bases, and 16 bases lay in between. CDR3 residues: CSAYRERDGYTF. The CDR3 nucleotides are TGCAGTGCGTACAGGGAAAGGGACGGCTACACCTTC.

This clonotype has just a few counts. The chain links TRBV20-1 to TRBJ2-3; 11 bases match TRBD2. V shed 6 bases and J 7 bases; nucleotides not matched to a gene: 15. Germline-derived CDR1 and CDR2 are DFQATT and SNEGSKA (reference sequence). The CDR3 runs to 16 residues. Written as DNA, the CDR3 is TGCAGTGCCAAACTAAACCTAGCGGGAGGAAGTAATACGCAGTATTTT. Protein: CSAKLNLAGGSNTQYF.

This clonotype was seen a handful of times. The rearrangement uses TRBV3-1 and TRBJ1-2, with a tentative D call TRBD1 (6 bases). The CDR3 sequence is 13 residues long. Germline loops: CDR1 LGHDT, CDR2 YNNKEL (reference sequence). V dropped 5 bases and J dropped 8 bases, with 15 bases sitting between them. The CDR3 DNA reads TGTGCCAGCAGCTACAGGGAACGGAAAGGCTACACCTTC. It encodes CASSYRERKGYTF.

This clonotype was counted only a few times. The chain is built from TRBV7-2 and TRBJ2-3; a weak D match, TRBD2 (5 bases). The CDR3 spans 14 residues. Germline-derived CDR1 and CDR2 are SGHTA and FQGNSA. The V and J ends lost 1 base and 7 bases respectively, with 12 bases between them. In nucleotides, the CDR3 is TGTGCCAGCAGCTTAGGGCGGGCCGCCCATACGCAGTATTTT. Protein: CASSLGRAAHTQYF.

This clonotype was found a few times. This chain joins TRBV29-1 and TRBJ2-1, with D tentatively TRBD2 (7 bases). Germline V CDR1 and CDR2: SQVTM, ANQGSEA. The V gene lost 5 bases and the J gene lost 11 bases, with 19 bases spanning the gap. This CDR3 is built from 13 residues. As DNA, the CDR3 is TGCAGCGTTAGGAGTGGGGGGCGGGGGCAGCAGTTCTTC. It is translated as CSVRSGGRGQQFF.

The chain carries TRBV7-2 and TRBJ1-5; no firm D call. CDR3 length equals 17 residues. V was trimmed by 0 bases and J by 3 bases, leaving 15 bases between them. CDR1 is SGHTA and CDR2 is FQGNSA in the germline V gene. CDR3 residues: CASSLASLAGVNQPQHF. DNA of the CDR3: TGTGCCAGCAGCTTAGCGTCCCTGGCAGGAGTCAATCAGCCCCAGCATTTT. The entire variable domain, with the rest obtained from reference TRBV7-2 and TRBJ1-5, is as follows: GAGVSQSPSNKVTEKGKDVELRCDPISGHTALYWYRQSLGQGLEFLIYFQGNSAPDKSGLPSDRFSAERTGGSVSTLTIQRTQQEDSAVYLCASSLASLAGVNQPQHFGDGTRLSIL.

This clonotype was picked up a small number of times. CDR3 in amino acids: CASSSGAAYMNTEAFF. The CDR3 DNA follows: TGTGCCAGCAGTTCAGGGGCCGCTTATATGAACACTGAAGCTTTCTTT. V and J are TRBV12-3 or TRBV12-4 and TRBJ1-1, with TRBD1 as a possible D gene (6 bases). Trimming took off 4 bases at V and 0 bases at J, with 15 bases between the two ends. The CDR3 sequence is 16 residues long.

The genes are TRBV12-3 or TRBV12-4 and TRBJ2-7; no firm D call. The V end was cut by 8 bases, the J end by 1 base, with 3 bases between. CDR3 size: 10 residues. The CDR3 is CASGSYEQYF. CDR3 sequence (DNA): TGTGCCAGCGGATCCTACGAGCAGTACTTC.

This clonotype has only a few counts. CDR3 in amino acids: CASSRSGQGFGKLFF. The CDR3 DNA reads as TGTGCCAGCAGTAGATCGGGACAGGGTTTTGGAAAACTGTTTTTT. The rearrangement joins TRBV6-1 to TRBJ1-4; 9 bases match TRBD1. CDR3 size: 15 residues. CDR1 and CDR2 (germline): MNHNS, SASEGT. With V trimmed by 5 bases and J by 10 bases, 11 bases remained unmatched.

The rearrangement joins TRBV12-3 or TRBV12-4 to TRBJ2-1, with D unclear. The CDR3 length is 14 residues. The V and J ends lost 5 bases and 6 bases respectively, with 14 bases between them. Here the CDR3 reads CASSPVRLTNEQFF. The CDR3 coding sequence is TGTGCCAGCAGTCCAGTGCGACTGACCAATGAGCAGTTCTTC.

The chain links TRBV19 to TRBJ1-5, with D possibly TRBD1 on 5 matching bases. The germline CDR1 and CDR2 sequences are LNHDA and SQIVND (reference sequence). Trimming pared 3 bases from V and 0 bases from J, leaving 12 bases between. The CDR3 is made up of 16 amino acids. The CDR3 region is CASSIMGVNSNQPQHF. The CDR3 DNA reads TGTGCCAGTAGTATCATGGGGGTTAATAGCAATCAGCCCCAGCATTTT.

This chain connects TRBV5-1 to TRBJ2-1; D unclear. The CDR3 is made up of 16 amino acids. V was shortened by 0 bases and J by 1 base, with 11 bases between the two germline ends. CDR1 is SGHRS and CDR2 is YFSETQ in the germline V gene. The CDR3 nucleotides read TGCGCCAGCAGCTTGGTTCTGGGCAGTTCCTACAATGAGCAGTTCTTC. Translating it yields CASSLVLGSSYNEQFF.

This clonotype was seen only a few times. The gene calls are TRBV7-9 and TRBJ2-6; no clear D gene. CDR1 is SEHNR and CDR2 is FQNEAQ in the germline V gene (reference sequence). CDR3 length: 14 amino acids. The germline V and J ends were trimmed by 5 bases and 0 bases, with 5 bases remaining between them. CDR3 sequence reads: CASSGGSGANVLTF. The CDR3 coding sequence is TGTGCCAGCAGCGGTGGCTCTGGGGCCAACGTCCTGACTTTC.

This clonotype was recorded a few times. V usage is TRBV7-9 and J usage is TRBJ1-3; tentatively, D is TRBD1 (5 bases). CDR1 and CDR2 from the germline V gene are SEHNR and FQNEAQ (reference sequence). The CDR3 has 15 amino acids. Trimming removed 5 bases from V and 0 bases from J, with 11 bases in between. The CDR3 DNA follows: TGTGCCAGCAGCCGGGACGGGAACTCTGGAAACACCATATATTTT. Translating gives CASSRDGNSGNTIYF.

V usage is TRBV3-1 and J usage is TRBJ2-2; 9 positions match TRBD1. This CDR3 region has 15 residues. Per germline, CDR1 LGHDT and CDR2 YNNKEL (reference sequence). Trimming removed 4 bases from V and 7 bases from J; junction bases left unmatched: 7. The CDR3 spells CASSLPGQGGGELFF. For the CDR3, the DNA is TGTGCCAGCAGCCTTCCGGGACAGGGTGGCGGGGAGCTGTTTTTT.

This clonotype was seen only a few times. The chain couples TRBV5-1 to TRBJ1-4, with TRBD1 identical over 8 bases. The V segment lost 0 bases and the J segment 5 bases; nucleotides outside the gene matches: 3. The CDR3 runs to 15 residues. Germline V gene data show CDR1 as SGHRS and CDR2 as YFSETQ. The CDR3 loop reads CASSLVGDRNEKLFF. CDR3 sequence (DNA): TGCGCCAGCAGCTTGGTCGGGGACAGGAATGAAAAACTGTTTTTT.

This chain joins TRBV20-1 and TRBJ2-7; D is undetermined. V was shortened by 6 bases and J by 6 bases, with 15 bases between the two germline ends. The CDR3 extends over 12 amino acids. Germline CDR1 is DFQATT and CDR2 is SNEGSKA (reference sequence). CDR3 loop: CSASPRKPEQYF. CDR3 nucleotide sequence: TGCAGTGCCTCTCCCAGGAAGCCCGAGCAGTACTTC.

This clonotype occurred once. The J gene is TRBJ2-1, the V gene TRBV11-1; TRBD1 might be the D (6 bases). The ends were cut back, 7 bases at V and 5 bases at J, with 21 bases in the middle. This CDR3 comprises 16 residues. Per the germline V gene, CDR1 is SGHAT and CDR2 is FQDESV (reference sequence). The CDR3 is CASIMGTLTAHNEQFF. CDR3 DNA: TGTGCCAGCATTATGGGGACACTCACAGCCCACAATGAGCAGTTCTTC.

CDR3 amino acids: CASTLQGATGELFF. The CDR3 bases are TGCGCCAGCACCCTACAAGGGGCCACCGGGGAGCTGTTTTTT. The chain combines TRBV5-1 with TRBJ2-2, with D tentatively TRBD1 (5 bases). Trimming removed 6 bases from V and 4 bases from J, with 13 bases in between. In germline, CDR1 is SGHRS, CDR2 YFSETQ. CDR3 size: 14 residues.

This clonotype was detected many times. The chain has TRBV7-3 and TRBJ2-1; TRBD2 aligns across 8 bases. In germline, CDR1 is SGHTA, CDR2 FQGTGA. The V segment lost 2 bases and the J segment 5 bases; nucleotides outside the gene matches: 14. This CDR3 region has 18 residues. CDR3 DNA: TGTGCCAGCAGCTTACGTCCGGGACGGTTTAGCGGGAACAATGAGCAGTTCTTC. Translated, it gives CASSLRPGRFSGNNEQFF.

In its sample, this clonotype was seen a few times. This sequence joins TRBV27 and TRBJ1-1; TRBD1 might be the D (5 bases). The CDR3 consists of 15 residues. V shed 3 bases and J shed 2 bases, with 13 bases lying between them. Per the germline V gene, CDR1 is MNHEY and CDR2 is SMNVEV (reference sequence). The CDR3 reads CASSFDPDSNTEAFF. Written as DNA, the CDR3 is TGTGCCAGCAGTTTCGACCCCGACAGTAACACTGAAGCTTTCTTT.

This clonotype appeared a few times. The chain has TRBV7-3 and TRBJ2-1, with D maybe TRBD1 (5 bases). V was trimmed by 4 bases and J by 5 bases, leaving 12 bases between them. The length of the CDR3 is 14 residues. Germline CDR1 SGHTA, CDR2 FQGTGA. This CDR3 reads CASSSSQGNNEQFF. DNA of the CDR3: TGTGCCAGCAGCTCATCTCAGGGTAACAATGAGCAGTTCTTC. Supplemented by reference TRBV7-3 and TRBJ2-1, the full variable domain reads GAGVSQTPSNKVTEKGKYVELRCDPISGHTALYWYRQSLGQGPEFLIYFQGTGAADDSGLPNDRFFAVRPEGSVSTLKIQRTERGDSAVYLCASSSSQGNNEQFFGPGTRLTVL.

This clonotype was seen more than once but under ten times. The chain joins TRBV9 to TRBJ2-3; no definite D call. This CDR3 has 16 residues. Trimming removed 3 bases from V and 2 bases from J, with 16 bases in between. Looked up from germline, CDR1 is SGDLS and CDR2 is YYNGEE. The CDR3 DNA sequence: TGTGCCAGCAGCGGGGCATCCCTCCAAGACACAGATACGCAGTATTTT. This translates into CASSGASLQDTDTQYF. The full variable domain, completed using reference TRBV9 and TRBJ2-3, is DSGVTQTPKHLITATGQRVTLRCSPRSGDLSVYWYQQSLDQGLQFLIQYYNGEERAKGNILERFSAQQFPDLHSELNLSSLELGDSALYFCASSGASLQDTDTQYFGPGTRLTVL.

This clonotype came up a few times. The V call is TRBV5-1, the J call TRBJ2-7; 10 positions agree with TRBD1. The CDR3 is made up of 14 amino acids. The V gene end was trimmed by 6 bases and the J gene end by 4 bases; junction bases not matched to a gene: 7. Looked up from germline, CDR1 is SGHRS and CDR2 is YFSETQ. CDR3 in DNA: TGCGCCAGCAAATTGGGACAGGGGAATTACGAGCAGTACTTC. This sequence encodes CASKLGQGNYEQYF.